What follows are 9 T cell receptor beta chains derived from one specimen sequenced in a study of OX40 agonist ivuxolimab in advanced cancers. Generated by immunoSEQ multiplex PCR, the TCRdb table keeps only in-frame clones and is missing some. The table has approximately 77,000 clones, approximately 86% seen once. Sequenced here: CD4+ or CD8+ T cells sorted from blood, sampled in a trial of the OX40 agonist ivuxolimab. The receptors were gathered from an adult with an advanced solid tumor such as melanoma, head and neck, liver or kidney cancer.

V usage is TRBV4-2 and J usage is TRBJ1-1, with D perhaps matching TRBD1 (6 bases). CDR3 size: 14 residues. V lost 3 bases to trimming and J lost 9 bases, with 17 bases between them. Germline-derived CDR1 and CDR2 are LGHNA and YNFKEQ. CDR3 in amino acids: CASSQIRSWDKAFF. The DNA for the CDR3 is TGTGCCAGCAGCCAGATCCGGTCCTGGGACAAAGCTTTCTTT.

The CDR3 DNA is TGTGCCAGCAGTTTAGAGGGAGCAACTAATGAAAAACTGTTTTTT. It translates to CASSLEGATNEKLFF. V is TRBV28 and J is TRBJ1-4; D gene ambiguous. CDR3 length: 15 residues. In germline, CDR1 is MDHEN, CDR2 SYDVKM. Between the trimmed V and J ends, which lost 2 bases and 0 bases, there was a span of 7 bases.

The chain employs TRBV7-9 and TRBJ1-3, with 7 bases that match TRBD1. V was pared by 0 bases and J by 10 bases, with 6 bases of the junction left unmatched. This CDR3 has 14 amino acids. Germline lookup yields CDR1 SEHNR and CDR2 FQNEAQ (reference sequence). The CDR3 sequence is CASSLATGSITIYF. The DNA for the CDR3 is TGTGCCAGCAGCTTAGCGACAGGGAGTATAACCATATATTTT.

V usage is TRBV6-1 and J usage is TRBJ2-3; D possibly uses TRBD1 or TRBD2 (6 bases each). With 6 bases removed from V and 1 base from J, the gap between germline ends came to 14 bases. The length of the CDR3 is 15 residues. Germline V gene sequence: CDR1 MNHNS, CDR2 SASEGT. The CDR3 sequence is CASSPIRGGTDTQYF. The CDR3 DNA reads TGTGCCAGCAGCCCCATAAGGGGGGGCACAGATACGCAGTATTTT.

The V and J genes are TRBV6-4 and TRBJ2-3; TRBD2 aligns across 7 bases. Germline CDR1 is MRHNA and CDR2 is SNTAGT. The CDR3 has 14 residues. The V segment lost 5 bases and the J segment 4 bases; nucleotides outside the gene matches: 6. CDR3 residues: CASSISGVSDTQYF. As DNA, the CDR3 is TGTGCCAGCAGTATAAGCGGGGTCTCAGATACGCAGTATTTT.

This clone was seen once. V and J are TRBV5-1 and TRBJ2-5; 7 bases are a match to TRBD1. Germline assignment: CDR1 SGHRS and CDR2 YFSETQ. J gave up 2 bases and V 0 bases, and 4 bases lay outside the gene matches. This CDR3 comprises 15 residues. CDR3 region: CASSLATGVQETQYF. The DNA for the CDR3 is TGCGCCAGCAGCTTGGCAACAGGGGTACAAGAGACCCAGTACTTC.

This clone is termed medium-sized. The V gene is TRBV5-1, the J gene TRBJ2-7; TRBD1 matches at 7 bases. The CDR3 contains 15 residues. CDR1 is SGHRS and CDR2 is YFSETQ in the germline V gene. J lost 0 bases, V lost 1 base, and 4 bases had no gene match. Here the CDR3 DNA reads TGCGCCAGCAGCTTGAGGGGACAGAGCTCCTACGAGCAGTACTTC. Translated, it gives CASSLRGQSSYEQYF.

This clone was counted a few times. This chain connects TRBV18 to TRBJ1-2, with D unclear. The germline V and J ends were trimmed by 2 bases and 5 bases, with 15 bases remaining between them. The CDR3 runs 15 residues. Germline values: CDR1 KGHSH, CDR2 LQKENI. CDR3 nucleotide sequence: TGTGCCAGCTCACCAGCCGCACAAGTTAGGTATGGCTACACCTTC. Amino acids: CASSPAAQVRYGYTF.

The CDR3 is CASSQVLTTEQYF. The DNA for the CDR3 is TGTGCCAGCAGCCAAGTTTTGACTACCGAGCAGTACTTC. V and J are TRBV4-2 and TRBJ2-7, with a possible D match to TRBD2 (5 bases). The germline V gene has CDR1 LGHNA and CDR2 YNFKEQ. This CDR3 is 13 amino acids long. Trimming left V 1 base short and J 6 bases short, with 10 bases between.